The rows below give T cell receptor beta chains drawn from one sample of a study of beta chain features in type 1 diabetes. Sequencing used immunoSEQ multiplex PCR; TCRdb keeps in-frame clones, though not all of them. The top ten clones hold 0.9% to 1.1% of a sample with hundreds of thousands of clones, roughly a tenth of them seen once. Sequencing input: central memory CD4+ T cells from blood. The receptors stem from a man aged 25 to 40 with type 1 diabetes. CDR3s include the opening cysteine and the closing phenylalanine or tryptophan.

V gene	J gene	CDR3 protein
TRBV18	TRBJ1-5	CASSATGDPNQPQHF
TRBV28	TRBJ1-1	CASSFPSKNTEAFF
TRBV19	TRBJ1-2	CASNPLLEIVEYGYTF
TRBV11-2	TRBJ2-3	CASSLAGGQSDTQYF
TRBV10-2	TRBJ2-1	CASSGTPGLAEGYEQFF
TRBV19	TRBJ1-1	CASSLRQGRGEAFF
TRBV30	TRBJ1-2	CAWSQLNGYTF
TRBV7-9	TRBJ2-7	CASSLDGQGTSLKQYF
TRBV11-3	TRBJ1-1	CASSLDRDREAFF
TRBV6-5	TRBJ1-6	CASSPPGSPLHF
TRBV28	TRBJ2-1	CASSGGGVHNEQFF
TRBV7-2	TRBJ1-2	CASSLGSANYGYTF
TRBV5-1	TRBJ2-7	CASSLAGSGASYEQYF
TRBV30	TRBJ2-4	CAWRETASKNIQYF
TRBV25-1	TRBJ2-1	CASSETGRSYNEQFF
TRBV5-5	TRBJ2-7	CASSLAGGVEQYF
TRBV6-5	TRBJ1-6	CASSPGQGDGSPLHF
TRBV30	TRBJ1-4	CAWSVNEKLFF
TRBV6-6	TRBJ1-1	CASSYQTEAFF
TRBV9	TRBJ2-1	CASRVAGSQAPKQFF
TRBV10-3	TRBJ1-2	CATGEQGVSTF
TRBV7-2	TRBJ1-4	CASSLVGTGREKLFF
TRBV2	TRBJ1-2	CASSYMENYGYTF
TRBV30	TRBJ2-7	CAWSVESYEQYF
TRBV5-1	TRBJ2-2	CASSLATGNTGELFF
TRBV18	TRBJ2-7	CASSPQDMNYEQYF
TRBV29-1	TRBJ2-7	CSIEAGSSSYEQYF
TRBV19	TRBJ2-7	CASSMGTGSHEQYF
TRBV4-3	TRBJ1-2	CASSQDPGPRGYTF
TRBV30	TRBJ1-3	CAFNTGPGNTIYF
TRBV7-2	TRBJ2-3	CASSILAGGGTDTQYF
TRBV9	TRBJ2-3	CASSIDGGTSPHTQYF
TRBV19	TRBJ1-1	CASSIQDVEAFF
TRBV7-9	TRBJ1-6	CASSLVGAVGSPLHF
TRBV2	TRBJ1-4	CASSDRAYDEKLFF
TRBV6-6	TRBJ2-5	CASRDTGQAEKTQYF
TRBV5-1	TRBJ2-7	CASSLGQGVLYEQYF
TRBV28	TRBJ1-2	CASSSGGGGTYGYTF
TRBV21-1	TRBJ2-5	CASSTEGYRGWVETQYF